This T cell receptor beta chain derives from a study of beta chain features in type 1 diabetes. In germline, CDR1 is LNHNV, CDR2 YYDKDF (reference sequence). Trimming shortened V by 5 bases and J by 1 base, and 9 bases separated the two germline ends. The CDR3 has 15 residues. The sample holds a few counts of this clone. The antigen remains undetermined. What was sequenced were expressed TCRB transcripts, since all of the isolated RNA had been reverse transcribed. Generated by immunoSEQ multiplex PCR, the TCRdb table keeps only in-frame clones and is missing some. The sample records roughly 150,000 clones, approximately 8.7% being singletons. The study's findings and limits: Shortening of TCRB CDR3s, moderate but significant, appeared in all four CD4+ subsets of Type 1 diabetes patients.

The rearrangement uses TRBV15 and TRBJ2-6, with D perhaps matching TRBD1 (5 bases). Sequencing input: central memory CD4+ T cells from blood. This TCR came from a woman between 25 and 40 years old with type 1 diabetes. The CDR3 nucleotides read TGTGCCACCAGCCCGACAGCGTCTGGGGCCAACGTCCTGACTTTC. Its protein is CATSPTASGANVLTF.